A single sample gave rise to the 22 T cell receptor beta chains below, sequenced in a study of CD8+ T cells in alopecia areata. The sequencing template was cDNA reverse transcribed from extracted RNA. Method: immunoSEQ multiplex PCR; TCRdb's copy keeps in-frame clones and lacks some. The table lists 100,000 to 150,000 clones, roughly 61% of them singletons, with less than 5.5% in the top ten. Sequenced here: CD4+ T cells sorted from blood, sampled at week 0. Source of these receptors: a human donor with alopecia areata.

This clone was recorded a few times. The chain carries TRBV29-1 and TRBJ2-7, with 11 bases matching TRBD1. The CDR3 loop spans 12 amino acids. Germline values: CDR1 SQVTM, CDR2 ANQGSEA. Trimming took 6 bases from V and 7 from J; bases not matched to a gene: 5. The CDR3 DNA is TGCAGCGTCGGACAGGGGGCGAGAGAGCAGTACTTC. This encodes CSVGQGAREQYF.

The rearrangement links TRBV6-5 to TRBJ2-1; TRBD2 agrees at 8 bases. Germline-derived CDR1 and CDR2 are MNHEY and SVGAGI. The CDR3 is 13 residues long. V lost 5 bases and J lost 8; bases outside the gene matches: 5. The CDR3 region has the DNA TGTGCCAGCAGTCAAGGGACTAGAGATGAGCAGTTCTTC. Its translation: CASSQGTRDEQFF.

The V and J genes are TRBV2 and TRBJ2-6; 8 nucleotides match TRBD1. V shed 7 bases, J shed 12 bases, and the junction held 8 bases outside the gene matches. Germline values: CDR1 SNHLY, CDR2 FYNNEI. This CDR3 has 13 amino acids. The CDR3 DNA is TGTGCCAGCAAGCAGGGGGCGGCTATCGTCCTGACTTTC. It codes for CASKQGAAIVLTF.

This chain connects TRBV5-1 to TRBJ2-3, with 7 bases aligning to TRBD2. The V segment lost 3 bases and the J segment 0 bases; nucleotides outside the gene matches: 4. The CDR3 totals 15 residues. Germline loops: CDR1 SGHRS, CDR2 YFSETQ. CDR3 in amino acids: CASSSTSRSTDTQYF. For the CDR3, the DNA is TGCGCCAGCAGCTCGACTAGCCGCAGCACAGATACGCAGTATTTT.

The V call is TRBV6-5, the J call TRBJ1-3; D remains ambiguous. This CDR3 spans 16 amino acids. V lost 0 bases and J 4 bases, leaving 13 bases between the germline ends. Germline CDR1 is MNHEY and CDR2 is SVGAGI. DNA of the CDR3: TGTGCCAGCAGTTACTCGATTGGCACAGTCGGAAACACCATATATTTT. This sequence encodes CASSYSIGTVGNTIYF.

This chain uses TRBV9 with TRBJ2-1; 7 bases map to TRBD2. This CDR3 region has 15 residues. V was pared by 0 bases and J by 0 bases, with 0 bases of the junction left unmatched. Germline V gene lookup returns CDR1 SGDLS and CDR2 YYNGEE. CDR3 coding DNA: TGTGCCAGCAGCGTAGGCGGGGGCTCCTACAATGAGCAGTTCTTC. Amino acids: CASSVGGGSYNEQFF.

The gene calls are TRBV19 and TRBJ1-2; D gene unclear. The CDR3 consists of 13 residues. Germline CDR1 LNHDA, CDR2 SQIVND (reference sequence). V was cut by 5 bases and J by 8 bases, with 15 bases left in between. CDR3 DNA sequence: TGTGCCAGTAGTGGGATTGCCGGGAGCGGCTACACCTTC. Translated, it gives CASSGIAGSGYTF.

This chain links TRBV5-1 with TRBJ2-3; unclear D gene. V gave up 0 bases and J gave up 2 bases, with 16 bases separating them. The CDR3 totals 17 residues. Germline-derived CDR1 and CDR2 are SGHRS and YFSETQ. The chain's CDR3 is CASSLAPAGPYTDTQYF. CDR3 in DNA: TGCGCCAGCAGCTTGGCCCCGGCAGGACCTTACACAGATACGCAGTATTTT.

This chain links TRBV9 with TRBJ2-2; possible D gene TRBD2, 5 bases. This CDR3 is 13 amino acids long. The ends were cut back, 2 bases at V and 5 bases at J, with 7 bases in the middle. Germline CDR1 SGDLS, CDR2 YYNGEE. CDR3 nucleotide sequence: TGTGCCAGCAGCGTCCGGGGTACCGGGGAGCTGTTTTTT. Protein: CASSVRGTGELFF.

V and J are TRBV6-6 and TRBJ1-1; D call uncertain. The CDR3 extends over 12 amino acids. V lost 0 bases and J lost 7, with 6 bases in between. Germline CDR1 and CDR2: MNHNY and SVGAGI (reference sequence). The chain's CDR3 is CASSYSWLEAFF. CDR3 nucleotides: TGTGCCAGCAGTTACTCGTGGCTTGAAGCTTTCTTT.

The chain links TRBV6-5 to TRBJ1-1; TRBD1 might be the D (5 bases). V was pared by 6 bases and J by 3 bases, with 14 bases between. The CDR3 is made up of 14 amino acids. The germline CDR1 and CDR2 sequences are MNHEY and SVGAGI. The CDR3 loop reads CASRPRAGDTEAFF. DNA for the CDR3: TGTGCCAGCAGGCCCAGGGCGGGGGACACTGAAGCTTTCTTT.

The gene calls are TRBV18 and TRBJ2-7; a weak D match, TRBD2 (6 bases). This CDR3 comprises 14 residues. Germline V gene data show CDR1 as KGHSH and CDR2 as LQKENI. V dropped 3 bases and J dropped 4 bases, with 13 bases sitting between them. The CDR3 here is CASSPTAGNYEQYF. CDR3 coding DNA: TGTGCCAGCTCACCGACTGCGGGAAATTACGAGCAGTACTTC.

This chain connects TRBV30 to TRBJ1-5; possibly TRBD1 for D (5 bases). V lost 2 bases, J lost 6 bases, and 14 bases lay in between. Germline V gene lookup returns CDR1 GTSNPN and CDR2 SVGIG (reference sequence). This CDR3 spans 14 amino acids. CDR3 sequence: CAWSSGTPGQPQHF. In nucleotides, the CDR3 is TGTGCCTGGAGTTCGGGGACTCCCGGTCAGCCCCAGCATTTT.

Within the sample, this clone is medium-sized. This chain connects TRBV5-6 to TRBJ1-4; 7 bases agree with TRBD1. There are 15 residues in the CDR3. The germline CDR1 and CDR2 sequences are SGHDT and YYEEEE. V dropped 2 bases and J dropped 4; count of bases not matched to a gene: 5. The DNA of the CDR3 is TGTGCCAGCAGCTTCTTAGGGACAGTTAATGAAAAACTGTTTTTT. Translation gives CASSFLGTVNEKLFF.

This clone has a single count. The J gene is TRBJ2-5, the V gene TRBV7-2; 12 bases align to TRBD2. The CDR3 runs 18 residues. CDR1 is SGHTA and CDR2 is FQGNSA in the germline V gene. The J segment lost 4 bases and the V segment lost 4 bases, leaving 13 bases of the junction unmatched. The CDR3 protein is CASSSPVLAGGPSETQYF. The DNA of the CDR3 is TGTGCCAGCAGCTCTCCCGTTCTAGCGGGGGGGCCATCAGAGACCCAGTACTTC.

This chain uses TRBV6-5 with TRBJ2-3, with D uncertain. The CDR3 totals 12 residues. Germline assignment: CDR1 MNHEY and CDR2 SVGAGI. V was clipped by 6 bases and J by 9 bases, with 13 bases between them. CDR3 protein: CASRSTTATQYF. The CDR3 DNA sequence: TGTGCCAGCAGGTCGACCACCGCGACGCAGTATTTT.

The rearrangement links TRBV27 to TRBJ2-7, with TRBD1 matching over 10 bases. Looked up from germline, CDR1 is MNHEY and CDR2 is SMNVEV (reference sequence). Losses at the gene ends were 3 bases for V and 0 bases for J; bases not matched to a gene: 2. CDR3 size: 15 residues. The CDR3 reads CASSLRDRGSYEQYF. CDR3 nucleotide sequence: TGTGCCAGCAGTTTGAGGGACAGGGGCTCCTACGAGCAGTACTTC.

This clone was seen ten or more times. Additional DNA sequences in this sample encode the identical CDR3. V and J are TRBV10-3 and TRBJ1-4; a possible D gene is TRBD1 (6 bases). The CDR3 runs to 15 residues. Germline CDR1 ENHRY, CDR2 SYGVKD. Trimming took 10 bases from V and 0 from J, leaving 15 bases between them. As DNA, the CDR3 is TGTGCCACCACGGACAGAGACGCAACTAATGAAAAACTGTTTTTT. Encoded protein: CATTDRDATNEKLFF.

J is TRBJ2-7 and V is TRBV7-2, with D possibly being TRBD2 (7 bases). V lost 5 bases and J lost 0, with 14 bases in between. In germline, CDR1 is SGHTA, CDR2 FQGNSA. The CDR3 loop spans 15 amino acids. The CDR3 DNA reads TGTGCCAGCAGCCTCGCGGGGGCCACCTCCTACGAGCAGTACTTC. Protein product: CASSLAGATSYEQYF.

DNA of the CDR3: TGCAGCGTTGTCATGGGGGGCAATGAGCAGTTCTTC. Protein: CSVVMGGNEQFF. The chain uses TRBV29-1 and TRBJ2-1; D might be TRBD2 (6 bases). The V end lost 4 bases, the J end lost 6 bases, and 10 bases lay between the germline ends. The CDR3 has 12 amino acids. Germline V gene lookup returns CDR1 SQVTM and CDR2 ANQGSEA.

This clone was counted a few times. The chain's CDR3 is CASSFGDGQPQHF. For the CDR3, the DNA is TGCGCCAGCAGCTTCGGGGATGGGCAGCCCCAGCATTTT. The genes are TRBV5-1 and TRBJ1-5; D is ambiguous. The CDR3 is made up of 13 amino acids. Trimming left V 2 bases short and J 7 bases short, with 10 bases between. Germline-derived CDR1 and CDR2 are SGHRS and YFSETQ.

The rearrangement joins TRBV5-1 to TRBJ2-1; D may be TRBD2 (6 bases). Trimming removed 2 bases from V and 7 bases from J, with 13 bases in between. The length of the CDR3 is 14 residues. Per germline, CDR1 SGHRS and CDR2 YFSETQ. CDR3 bases: TGCGCCAGCAGCTTAGAGTCCAGCGGGAATGAGCAGTTCTTC. Encoded protein: CASSLESSGNEQFF.